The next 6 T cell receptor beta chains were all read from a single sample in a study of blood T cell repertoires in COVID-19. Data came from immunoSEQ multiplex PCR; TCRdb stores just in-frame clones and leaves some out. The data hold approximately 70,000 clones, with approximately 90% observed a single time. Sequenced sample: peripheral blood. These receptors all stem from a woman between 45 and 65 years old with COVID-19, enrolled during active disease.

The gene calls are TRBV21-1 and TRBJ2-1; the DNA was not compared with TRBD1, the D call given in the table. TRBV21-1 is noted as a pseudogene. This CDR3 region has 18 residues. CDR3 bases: TGTGCCAGCAGCAACATTACAGGGTTGAGCAACTCCTACAATGAGCAGTTCTTC. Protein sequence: CASSNITGLSNSYNEQFF.

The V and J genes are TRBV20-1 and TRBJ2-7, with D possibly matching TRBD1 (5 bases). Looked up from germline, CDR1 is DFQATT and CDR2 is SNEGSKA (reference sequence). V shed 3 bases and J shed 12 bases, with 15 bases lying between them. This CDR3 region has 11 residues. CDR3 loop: CSASATEAWYF. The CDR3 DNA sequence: TGCAGTGCTAGCGCGACAGAAGCATGGTACTTC.

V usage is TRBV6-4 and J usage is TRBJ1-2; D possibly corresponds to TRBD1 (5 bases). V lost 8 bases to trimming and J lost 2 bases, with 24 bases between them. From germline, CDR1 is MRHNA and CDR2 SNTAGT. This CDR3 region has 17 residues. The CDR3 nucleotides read TGTGCCAGCTTCCTACTCCCCGGGACTGCCTTCAACTATGGCTACACCTTC. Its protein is CASFLLPGTAFNYGYTF.

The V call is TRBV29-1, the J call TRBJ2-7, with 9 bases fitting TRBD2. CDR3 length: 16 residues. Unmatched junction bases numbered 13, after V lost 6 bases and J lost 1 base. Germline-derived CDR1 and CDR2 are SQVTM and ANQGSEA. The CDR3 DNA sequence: TGCAGCGTCGCCAACTTTCTAGCGGGAACGTCCTACGAGCAGTACTTC. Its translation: CSVANFLAGTSYEQYF.

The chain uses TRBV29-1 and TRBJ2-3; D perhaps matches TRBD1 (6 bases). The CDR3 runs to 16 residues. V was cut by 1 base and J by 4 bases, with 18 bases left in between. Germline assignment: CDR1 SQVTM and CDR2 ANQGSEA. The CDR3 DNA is TGCAGCGTTGAAGGGGGACGTGGGGGCTGGGCAGATACGCAGTATTTT. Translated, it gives CSVEGGRGGWADTQYF.

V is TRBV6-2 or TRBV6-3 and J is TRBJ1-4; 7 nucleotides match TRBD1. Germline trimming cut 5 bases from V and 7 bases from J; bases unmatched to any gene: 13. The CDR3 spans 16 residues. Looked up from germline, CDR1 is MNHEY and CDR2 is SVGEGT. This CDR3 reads CASSRHRGRFTEKLFF. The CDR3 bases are TGTGCCAGCAGTCGTCACAGGGGCCGGTTTACTGAAAAACTGTTTTTT.